The 8 T cell receptor beta chains presented below share a single source sample, sequenced in a study of shared clonotypes between healthy human individuals. TCRdb's copy holds only in-frame clones and misses some; the assay was immunoSEQ multiplex PCR. The sample contains about 2.4 million clones, roughly 92% of which appear only once. Sequencing was carried out using naive CD4+ T cells sorted from blood. The subset denotes: CD45RA+ positively selected. Source of these receptors: a man younger than 30 in good health.

This clone was counted a single time. Within the sample, other DNA sequences also encode this same CDR3. V gene TRBV5-4 combines with J gene TRBJ2-3; 11 positions match TRBD2. The V gene end was trimmed by 0 bases and the J gene end by 2 bases; junction bases not matched to a gene: 2. CDR3 size: 16 residues. Germline V gives CDR1 SGHNT, CDR2 YYREEE (reference sequence). The CDR3 here is CASSLGLAGITDTQYF. Here the CDR3 DNA reads TGTGCCAGCAGCTTGGGACTAGCGGGGATCACAGATACGCAGTATTTT.

Concerning this clone itself: Other DNA sequences in the same sample also yield this CDR3. The V gene is TRBV2, the J gene TRBJ2-7; 9 bases align to TRBD1. Germline trimming cut 5 bases from V and 1 base from J; bases unmatched to any gene: 3. This CDR3 comprises 14 residues. CDR1 SNHLY and CDR2 FYNNEI come from the germline V gene. CDR3 sequence reads: CASSSGTGSYEQYF. Here the CDR3 DNA reads TGTGCCAGCAGTTCCGGGACAGGGTCCTACGAGCAGTACTTC.

This chain joins TRBV4-1 and TRBJ2-7; the D call may be TRBD1 or TRBD2 (7 bases each). Germline values: CDR1 MGHRA, CDR2 YSYEKL. V was shortened by 0 bases and J by 0 bases, with 15 bases between the two germline ends. The CDR3 is made up of 17 amino acids. The CDR3: CASSQDRAGQTSYEQYF. In nucleotides, the CDR3 is TGCGCCAGCAGCCAAGATAGAGCGGGACAGACCTCCTACGAGCAGTACTTC.

This chain uses TRBV5-4 with TRBJ2-7, with 8 bases that match TRBD1. Germline CDR1 is SGHNT and CDR2 is YYREEE (reference sequence). After removal of 4 bases from V and 5 bases from J, the junction contained 5 bases not matched to a gene. The CDR3 is made up of 13 amino acids. Here the CDR3 reads CASSVDRANEQYF. The DNA for the CDR3 is TGTGCCAGCAGCGTGGACAGGGCGAACGAGCAGTACTTC. The full variable domain, its missing parts supplied by reference TRBV5-4 and TRBJ2-7, is ETGVTQSPTHLIKTRGQQVTLRCSSQSGHNTVSWYQQALGQGPQFIFQYYREEENGRGNFPPRFSGLQFPNYSSELNVNALELDDSALYLCASSVDRANEQYFGPGTRLTVT.

The rearrangement uses TRBV18 and TRBJ1-1, with a weak D call TRBD1 (5 bases). Germline V gene sequence: CDR1 KGHSH, CDR2 LQKENI. V lost 3 bases to trimming and J lost 3 bases, with 14 bases between them. The CDR3 extends over 15 amino acids. CDR3 residues: CASSPSGHLDTEAFF. In nucleotides, the CDR3 is TGTGCCAGCTCACCTTCAGGACACCTGGACACTGAAGCTTTCTTT.

The rearrangement uses TRBV4-3 and TRBJ2-1; 13 bases are a match to TRBD2. The CDR3 extends over 16 amino acids. Germline CDR1 is LGHNA and CDR2 is YSLEER. Trimming removed 0 bases from V and 8 bases from J; junction bases left unmatched: 4. CDR3 loop: CASSQDQLAGGDEQFF. CDR3 nucleotide sequence: TGCGCCAGCAGCCAAGATCAACTAGCGGGAGGGGATGAGCAGTTCTTC.

The V and J genes are TRBV11-3 and TRBJ2-4; 10 bases match TRBD1. V lost 4 bases to trimming and J lost 6 bases; unmatched junction nucleotides: 6. CDR1 is SGHNT, CDR2 YENEEA, per germline. The CDR3 extends over 15 amino acids. For the CDR3, the DNA is TGTGCCAGCAGCTCCGGACAGGGGGAGGGAAACATTCAGTACTTC. Amino acid sequence: CASSSGQGEGNIQYF.

The V and J genes are TRBV5-8 and TRBJ2-3; 10 nucleotides align to TRBD1. Trimming took 8 bases from V and 2 from J; bases not matched to a gene: 8. This CDR3 comprises 15 residues. Germline V CDR1 and CDR2: SGHTS, YDEGEE. CDR3 region: CASQRTGGFTDTQYF. DNA of the CDR3: TGTGCCAGTCAAAGGACAGGGGGATTCACAGATACGCAGTATTTT.